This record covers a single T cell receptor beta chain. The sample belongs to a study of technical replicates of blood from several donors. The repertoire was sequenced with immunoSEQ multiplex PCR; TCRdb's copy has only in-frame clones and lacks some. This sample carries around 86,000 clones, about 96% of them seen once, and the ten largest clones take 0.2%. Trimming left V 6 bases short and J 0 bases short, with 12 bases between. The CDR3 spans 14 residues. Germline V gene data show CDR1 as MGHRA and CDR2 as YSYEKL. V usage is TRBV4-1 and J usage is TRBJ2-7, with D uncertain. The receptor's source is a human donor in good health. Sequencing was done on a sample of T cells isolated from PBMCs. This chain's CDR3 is CASRPNRISYEQYF. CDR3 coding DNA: TGCGCCAGCAGGCCTAACAGAATCTCCTACGAGCAGTACTTC.